A single sample gave rise to the 21 T cell receptor beta chains below, sequenced in a study of blood T cell repertoires in COVID-19 (dated by TCRdb to about 2020). Receptor amplification or capture employed the immunoSEQ multiplex PCR assay. TCRdb took over this immuneACCESS table, retaining in-frame rearrangements with V and J assigned. Such tables are incomplete; in checked studies, under half of the missing clones stem from an unresolved V gene, and the remainder is unexplained. For this sample there are around 150,000 clones; roughly 80% appear just once. Under 2.5% of the sample comes from the top ten. Sequencing was done on a sample of peripheral blood. All receptors derive from a man between 65 and 85 years old with acute or convalescent COVID-19.

Turning to this clone: Compared with germline, one end of the junction differs, possibly owing to a read error. The V and J genes are TRBV3-1 (or the pseudogene TRBV3-2) and TRBJ1-5; D unresolved. Germline V gives CDR1 LGHDT, CDR2 YNNKEL (reference sequence). The CDR3 length is 13 residues. In DNA form, the CDR3 reads TGTGCCAGCAGCGACACCAGTTATCAGTCCCAGCATTTT. Translated: CASSDTSYQSQHF.

This clone was seen a handful of times. This sample includes further DNA sequences coding for the same CDR3. The V and J genes are TRBV6-6 and TRBJ1-2; D gene unclear. V was shortened by 6 bases and J by 3 bases, with 8 bases between the two germline ends. Germline V lookup: CDR1 MNHNY, CDR2 SVGAGI (reference sequence). The CDR3 length is 12 residues. The CDR3 protein is CASSSADYGYTF. The DNA of the CDR3 is TGTGCCAGCAGCTCAGCGGACTATGGCTACACCTTC.

V usage is TRBV28 and J usage is TRBJ1-2; a possible D gene is TRBD1 (5 bases). V was pared by 5 bases and J by 8 bases, with 21 bases between. Germline V gene lookup returns CDR1 MDHEN and CDR2 SYDVKM. This CDR3 region has 15 residues. The CDR3 here is CASSPPSREEWGYTF. In DNA form, the CDR3 reads TGTGCCAGCAGTCCGCCGTCCAGGGAGGAGTGGGGCTACACCTTC.

The chain joins TRBV19 to TRBJ1-2; D is unclear. Trimming shortened V by 4 bases and J by 2 bases, and 14 bases separated the two germline ends. The CDR3 spans 15 residues. Germline CDR1 reads LNHDA; CDR2 reads SQIVND (reference sequence). CDR3 DNA: TGTGCCAGTAGTAGTACCGGGAATTCAAACTATGGCTACACCTTC. Protein product: CASSSTGNSNYGYTF.

This clone was seen a single time. V and J are TRBV2 and TRBJ2-1; D is unresolved. The germline gives CDR1 SNHLY, CDR2 FYNNEI. Deletions cut 5 bases from V and 8 bases from J, with 13 bases between. CDR3 length equals 13 residues. The CDR3 DNA reads TGTGCCAGCAGTTTCCCGGGTGTGGATGAGCAGTTCTTC. Amino acids: CASSFPGVDEQFF. Together with reference TRBV2 and TRBJ2-1, the CDR3 gives the full variable domain: EPEVTQTPSHQVTQMGQEVILRCVPISNHLYFYWYRQILGQKVEFLVSFYNNEISEKSEIFDDQFSVERPDGSNFTLKIRSTKLEDSAMYFCASSFPGVDEQFFGPGTRLTVL.

V gene TRBV19 combines with J gene TRBJ1-1; 9 bases line up with TRBD1. Looked up from germline, CDR1 is LNHDA and CDR2 is SQIVND (reference sequence). The CDR3 loop spans 13 amino acids. Trimming removed 6 bases from V and 5 bases from J; junction bases left unmatched: 4. CDR3 residues: CASRRQGETEAFF. The CDR3, as DNA: TGTGCCAGTAGGAGACAGGGGGAGACTGAAGCTTTCTTT.

This chain links TRBV9 with TRBJ1-1; D is ambiguous. V was shortened by 4 bases and J by 5 bases, with 12 bases between the two germline ends. Germline CDR1 SGDLS, CDR2 YYNGEE. The CDR3 is made up of 13 amino acids. In DNA form, the CDR3 reads TGTGCCAGCAGCCTCGAGGCGGATACTGAAGCTTTCTTT. As protein: CASSLEADTEAFF.

The J gene is TRBJ2-7, the V gene TRBV7-8; 12 bases are shared with TRBD2. Losses at the gene ends were 5 bases for V and 7 bases for J; bases not matched to a gene: 9. CDR3 length: 15 amino acids. The germline V gene encodes CDR1 SGHVS and CDR2 FQNEAQ. CDR3 amino acids: CASSLRLAGVREQYF. The CDR3 coding sequence is TGTGCCAGCAGCCTTAGACTAGCGGGAGTACGGGAGCAGTACTTC.

On this clone itself: The sample holds other DNA sequences that translate to the same CDR3. The J gene is TRBJ1-2, the V gene TRBV28; 7 positions match TRBD1. In germline, CDR1 is MDHEN, CDR2 SYDVKM. J gave up 7 bases and V 6 bases, and 5 bases lay outside the gene matches. The CDR3 consists of 12 residues. CDR3 loop: CASRRQGGGYTF. For the CDR3, the DNA is TGTGCCAGCAGGAGACAGGGTGGTGGCTACACCTTC.

V gene TRBV11-2 combines with J gene TRBJ2-3; 10 bases line up with TRBD2. Losses at the gene ends were 0 bases for V and 15 bases for J; bases not matched to a gene: 6. The CDR3 consists of 13 residues. The germline V gene encodes CDR1 SGHAT and CDR2 FQNNGV. The CDR3 protein is CASSLDLASGGYF. CDR3 DNA: TGTGCCAGCAGCTTAGATCTGGCTAGCGGGGGTTATTTT.

This chain links TRBV28 with TRBJ2-7; 9 nucleotides align to TRBD1. The CDR3 consists of 16 residues. Trimming cost V 7 bases and J 0 bases; bases outside gene matches: 10. CDR1 and CDR2 (germline): MDHEN, SYDVKM. CDR3 DNA: TGTGCCAGCATTCCAGGACAGGGGTTTACCTCCTACGAGCAGTACTTC. Translated, it gives CASIPGQGFTSYEQYF.

The chain has TRBV6-6 and TRBJ1-6, with 9 bases lining up with TRBD1. Per germline, CDR1 MNHNY and CDR2 SVGAGI (reference sequence). The trim removed 5 bases at V and 4 bases at J, leaving 3 bases unmatched. The CDR3 has 15 residues. The CDR3 coding sequence is TGTGCCAGCAGTGGACAGGGGAGGTATAATTCACCCCTCCACTTT. Its protein product is CASSGQGRYNSPLHF.

In DNA, the CDR3 is TGTGCCAGCAGCTTAACACAGGCTACCGAAGCTTTCTTT. Its translation is CASSLTQATEAFF. V and J are TRBV3-1 (or the pseudogene TRBV3-2) and TRBJ1-1, with D perhaps matching TRBD1 (5 bases). Between the trimmed V and J ends, which lost 5 bases and 8 bases, there was a span of 15 bases. In germline, CDR1 is LGHDT, CDR2 YNNKEL (reference sequence). This CDR3 has 13 amino acids.

The chain uses TRBV7-6 and TRBJ1-2; a weak D match, TRBD1 (6 bases). V was pared by 0 bases and J by 0 bases, with 8 bases between. Germline V gene sequence: CDR1 SGHVS, CDR2 FNYEAQ. The CDR3 extends over 15 amino acids. CDR3 in amino acids: CASSLAQGTNYGYTF. The CDR3 DNA sequence: TGTGCCAGCAGCTTAGCACAGGGAACTAACTATGGCTACACCTTC. The entire variable domain, with the rest obtained from reference TRBV7-6 and TRBJ1-2, is as follows: GAGVSQSPRYKVTKRGQDVALRCDPISGHVSLYWYRQALGQGPEFLTYFNYEAQQDKSGLPNDRFSAERPEGSISTLTIQRTEQRDSAMYRCASSLAQGTNYGYTFGSGTRLTVV.

The V gene is TRBV11-2, the J gene TRBJ2-5; a weak D match, TRBD2 (6 bases). CDR1 and CDR2 from the germline V gene are SGHAT and FQNNGV. The CDR3 extends over 16 amino acids. CDR3 DNA sequence: TGTGCTAGCTATTTCACTTTGTGGGAGGTGGGGGGGACCCAGTACTTC. Encoded protein: CASYFTLWEVGGTQYF.

This clone was observed a single time. The chain has TRBV5-1 and TRBJ2-1; TRBD2 matches 10 bases. The CDR3 is 15 residues long. The ends lost 6 bases at V and 2 bases at J; junction bases unmatched: 5. Germline V gives CDR1 SGHRS, CDR2 YFSETQ. The CDR3 here is CASIESGGAYNEQFF. The CDR3 DNA is TGCGCCAGCATCGAAAGCGGGGGGGCCTACAATGAGCAGTTCTTC.

The V and J genes are TRBV4-1 and TRBJ2-5; 8 nucleotides align to TRBD1. J was trimmed by 5 bases and V by 2 bases; bases with no gene match: 1. In germline, CDR1 is MGHRA, CDR2 YSYEKL. The CDR3 covers 13 residues. CDR3 sequence reads: CASSQRDRETQYF. In nucleotides, the CDR3 is TGCGCCAGCAGCCAACGGGACAGGGAGACCCAGTACTTC.

J is TRBJ1-5 and V is TRBV3-1 (or the pseudogene TRBV3-2), with 7 positions matching TRBD1. The CDR3 totals 17 residues. Germline V gene data show CDR1 as LGHDT and CDR2 as YNNKEL (reference sequence). The trim removed 2 bases at V and 11 bases at J, leaving 18 bases unmatched. CDR3: CASSQSSGQAQQGTQHF. The CDR3 DNA reads as TGTGCCAGCAGCCAATCCTCAGGACAGGCCCAGCAGGGGACCCAGCATTTT.

This sequence joins TRBV7-9 and TRBJ2-2; perhaps TRBD2 as D (6 bases). The length of the CDR3 is 17 residues. Between the trimmed V and J ends, which lost 0 bases and 1 base, there was a span of 12 bases. CDR1 is SEHNR, CDR2 FQNEAQ, per germline (reference sequence). The CDR3 DNA reads as TGTGCCAGCAGCTTAGCGGCGGGGCAACGGAACACCGGGGAGCTGTTTTTT. Its protein is CASSLAAGQRNTGELFF.

CDR3 protein: CASSYSLNSGNTIYF. CDR3 in DNA: TGTGCCAGCAGTTACTCGTTAAACTCTGGAAACACCATATATTTT. The chain joins TRBV6-5 to TRBJ1-3; D not certain. Between the trimmed V and J ends, which lost 0 bases and 0 bases, there was a span of 6 bases. This CDR3 contains 15 residues. CDR1 and CDR2 from the germline V gene are MNHEY and SVGAGI.

This clone was observed a single time. Other nucleotide sequences from this sample produce the same CDR3. This sequence joins TRBV6-5 and TRBJ2-7, with 7 bases that match TRBD2. The CDR3 spans 13 residues. J lost 0 bases, V lost 8 bases, and 4 bases had no gene match. Germline V CDR1 and CDR2: MNHEY, SVGAGI. The CDR3 is CASRASGSYEQYF. CDR3 sequence (DNA): TGTGCCAGCCGAGCTAGCGGCTCCTACGAGCAGTACTTC.